This TCR beta chain was sequenced in a study of T cells in localized non-small cell lung cancer. V gave up 5 bases and J gave up 0 bases, with 15 bases separating them. The germline CDR1 and CDR2 sequences are MDHEN and SYDVKM. The CDR3 runs 16 residues. TCRdb's copy holds only in-frame clones and misses some; the assay was immunoSEQ multiplex PCR. The sample shows about 46,000 clones, 81% of them seen only once. Study outcomes and limitations: Because sequencing included only one region (of the tumor), heterogeneity remains possible. The study detected a median roughly 61 of the top 100 tumor clones in adjacent lung. Higher adjacent-lung clonality was associated with shorter survival.

Of note for this clone: Its antigen is as yet unknown.

The sample consisted of peripheral blood mononuclear cells, taken before any cancer treatment. This receptor was taken from a man aged 40 to 75 with stage III lung adenocarcinoma. The J gene is TRBJ2-3, the V gene TRBV28, with D uncertain. The DNA for the CDR3 is TGTGCCAGCAGTCAACCCCCCACATCTAGCACAGATACGCAGTATTTT. This encodes CASSQPPTSSTDTQYF.